This TCR beta chain comes out of a study of blood T cells in healthy people across ages. Whole-study context: In model experiments, template switching was able to capture about one barcoded beta molecule for every two T cells that were present.

Donors each provided 8 to 10 milliliters of peripheral blood. Extraction of total RNA produced a minimum of 5 micrograms from each sample. A J-beta primer mix and a sample-barcoded 5' primer were used in a second PCR of roughly 6 to 11 cycles. Every sample gave at least 2.5 million paired-end reads containing CDR3. TCRdb reprocessed the 5' RACE reads with MiXCR, giving one entry per CDR3 protein. The data show around 710,000 distinct CDR3 sequences, 40% to 45% seen once. This clonotype turned up a few times. Trimming took off 1 base at V and 5 bases at J, with 8 bases between the two ends. Germline V gene sequence: CDR1 SEHNR, CDR2 FQNEAQ (reference sequence). The CDR3 runs 13 residues.

The V gene is TRBV7-9, the J gene TRBJ1-2; D is undetermined. This clonotype was obtained from a woman aged 60-75 years in good health. The sequencing input was blood. CDR3: CASSLDDWYGYTF. CDR3 coding DNA: TGTGCCAGCAGCTTAGATGATTGGTATGGCTACACCTTC.